Following are 7 T cell receptor beta chains from one sample sequenced in a study of T cells after yellow fever vaccination. In TCRdb, the 5' RACE reads were re-called with MiXCR into one record per CDR3 protein. The table includes 250,000 or so distinct CDR3 sequences, 3.6% detected once. Here the sequenced sample was PBMCs, taken 15 days after the yellow fever booster vaccination. Receptors originate from a man between 18 and 29 years old who received the YFV17D yellow fever vaccine.

This clonotype was seen at least ten times. The rearrangement uses TRBV20-1 and TRBJ2-7, with unresolved D. This CDR3 is 13 amino acids long. Per the germline V gene, CDR1 is DFQATT and CDR2 is SNEGSKA (reference sequence). V lost 3 bases and J lost 0, with 9 bases in between. CDR3 region: CSARTVSSYEQYF. The CDR3 DNA is TGCAGTGCTAGGACGGTGAGCTCCTACGAGCAGTACTTC.

This clonotype appeared many times. The rearrangement uses TRBV21-1 and TRBJ1-2. TRBV21-1 is listed as a pseudogene. The CDR3 spans 10 residues. As DNA, the CDR3 is TGTGCCAGCAGCACCGGCCTCCTTCCCTTC. Encoded protein: CASSTGLLPF.

J is TRBJ2-7 and V is TRBV29-1; the D call may be TRBD1 or TRBD2 (5 bases each). The CDR3 sequence is 15 residues long. Germline V lookup: CDR1 SQVTM, CDR2 ANQGSEA. V gave up 6 bases and J gave up 0 bases, with 18 bases separating them. CDR3 amino acids: CSVAHPGQSSYEQYF. The CDR3 coding sequence is TGCAGCGTCGCTCATCCGGGGCAGAGCTCCTACGAGCAGTACTTC.

This clonotype was counted many times. J is TRBJ2-2 and V is TRBV29-1, with D perhaps matching TRBD1 (6 bases). This CDR3 contains 15 residues. V lost 1 base, J lost 8 bases, and 17 bases lay in between. The germline V gene encodes CDR1 SQVTM and CDR2 ANQGSEA. The CDR3 sequence: CSVEASRGGMGELFF. The CDR3 DNA sequence: TGCAGCGTTGAAGCTTCCAGGGGCGGTATGGGGGAGCTGTTTTTT.

The chain joins TRBV29-1 to TRBJ2-3, with a tentative D call TRBD2 (6 bases). The CDR3 loop spans 17 amino acids. V was clipped by 6 bases and J by 2 bases, with 24 bases between them. The germline V gene encodes CDR1 SQVTM and CDR2 ANQGSEA. CDR3 protein: CSVAVYGLALLTDTQYF. CDR3 in DNA: TGCAGCGTCGCAGTGTATGGCCTAGCGCTGCTCACAGATACGCAGTATTTT.

This clonotype was observed a few times. The rearrangement uses TRBV4-1 and TRBJ2-1, with 9 bases identical to TRBD1. Trimming at V came to 2 bases and at J to 1 base, leaving 6 bases not matched to a gene. The CDR3 contains 17 residues. Germline V CDR1 and CDR2: MGHRA, YSYEKL. The CDR3 DNA reads TGCGCCAGCAGCCAACAGCCCGGGACAGGGTCCTACAATGAGCAGTTCTTC. It is translated as CASSQQPGTGSYNEQFF.

In its sample, this clonotype was seen many times. The chain links TRBV29-1 to TRBJ1-2; D uncertain. V gave up 7 bases and J gave up 8 bases, with 8 bases separating them. The CDR3 sequence is 9 residues long. CDR1 is SQVTM and CDR2 is ANQGSEA in the germline V gene. CDR3 DNA sequence: TGCAGCGACCTCCCGGGCTACACCTTC. The encoded protein is CSDLPGYTF.